The source of this T cell receptor (beta chain) is a study of blood T cell repertoires in COVID-19 (dated by TCRdb to about 2020). In terms of the full investigation: The collaborator samples originated in the United States, Italy and Spain and spanned the acute and convalescent phases of COVID-19. The material from the prospective study consisted of cDNA or gDNA derived from T cells, B-cell-depleted T cells, or PBMCs. Deeply sampled blood TCRbeta repertoires from subjects exposed to, actively infected with, or recovered from COVID-19 were included in the dataset. The repertoires were made available in a free public database intended to serve as a resource for research on the immune response to SARS-CoV-2. Samples came from the ongoing ImmuneRACE study (first 160 participants) plus 1,254 subjects from 6 global collaborators. The sample metadata nearly always contained a de-identified subject ID, COVID-19 status, age in years and sex. HLA class I and class II types, where available, came from metadata supplied by the sample provider rather than from assay-based typing.

What the work shows at the level of the full study, not this receptor alone: The quantity of clinical and demographic metadata differed by source and by participant and was supplied without curation.

The collaborating institutions used their own protocols to collect whole blood in K2EDTA tubes. For TCRbeta analysis, collaborators shipped samples as frozen whole blood, isolated PBMCs, or DNA extracted from either of those sample types. TCRbeta CDR3 regions were amplified from genomic DNA by means of the immunoSEQ Assay, a bias-controlled multiplex PCR. For the original study's pipeline: The number of nucleated cells in each sample was estimated from the amplification of reference gene primers within the assay. To quantify the absolute abundance of each unique TCRbeta CDR3 rearrangement, sequence reads were collapsed and filtered. For each sample, productive Simpson clonality was calculated by taking the square root of Simpson's diversity index across productive rearrangements. TCRdb obtained this table from immuneACCESS and retained in-frame rearrangements with V and J assigned. These tables miss some clones; where compared with another copy, unresolved V genes account for less than half of the shortfall, and the remainder is unexplained. For V, J and clone size, that table is used; D and trimming come from the DNA. This sample holds under 150,000 clones; around 89% were observed only once. More than 2% of the sample lies in the top ten.

A remark on this clone: The antigen it recognizes is unknown. No base quality values were provided; no much bigger clone lies one nucleotide off.

The TCR comes from a man between 65 and 85 years old with active COVID-19. Sample: peripheral blood.

DNA sequence: TGTGCCAGCAGCTGGACAGGGGTAGATACGCAGTATTTT. This encodes CASSWTGVDTQYF. The chain uses TRBV13 and TRBJ2-3; 9 bases in the middle match TRBD1. Trimmed from V: 4 bases; trimmed from J: 5 bases; junction bases lacking a gene match: 1. There are 13 amino acids in the CDR3, from cysteine to phenylalanine inclusive. Just CDR3 DNA is preserved here, 39 bases in frame from base 1. In the germline V gene (reference sequence), CDR1 corresponds to PRHDT and CDR2 to FYEKMQ.